This T cell receptor beta chain stems from a study of cytomegalovirus exposure and HLA in healthy donors. General study results and limits: TCR beta chains numbering 150 to 200 were designated cytomegalovirus-associated. In a later analysis, first-cohort TCR clusters were found to tend to co-occur in the roughly 120 validation repertoires. The study found most TCR sequences rare, yet found some public TCRs in many donors. CMV antigen specificity was confirmed in vitro for a few CMV-associated chains.

Concerning this clone: Its antigen is not known.

Data came from immunoSEQ multiplex PCR; TCRdb stores just in-frame clones and leaves some out. This repertoire shows roughly 140,000 clones, 85% to 90% found once; its top ten account for 3.3%. There are 14 residues in the CDR3. This chain uses TRBV12-2 with TRBJ2-3; TRBD2 was called by the table and not checked on the DNA. TRBV12-2 is a pseudogene segment. The sample taken for sequencing was PBMCs. The TCR originated in a woman aged 18-30 years in good health and CMV-seropositive. In DNA form, the CDR3 reads TGTGCAAGTCGCTTAGACCGCGGCACAGATACGCAGTATTTT. This encodes CASRLDRGTDTQYF.